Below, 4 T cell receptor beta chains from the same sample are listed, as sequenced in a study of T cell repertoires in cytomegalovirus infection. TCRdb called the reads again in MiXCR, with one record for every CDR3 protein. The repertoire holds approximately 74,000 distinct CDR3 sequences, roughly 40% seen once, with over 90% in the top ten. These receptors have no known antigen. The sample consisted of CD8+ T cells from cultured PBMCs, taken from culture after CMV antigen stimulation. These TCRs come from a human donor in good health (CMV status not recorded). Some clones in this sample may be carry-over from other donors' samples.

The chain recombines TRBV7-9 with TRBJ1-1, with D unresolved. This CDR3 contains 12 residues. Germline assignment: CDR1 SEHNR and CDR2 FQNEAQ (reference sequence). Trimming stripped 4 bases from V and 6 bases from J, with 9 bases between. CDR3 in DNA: TGTGCCAGCAGCTCTAACTGGGCTGAAGCTTTCTTT. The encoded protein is CASSSNWAEAFF. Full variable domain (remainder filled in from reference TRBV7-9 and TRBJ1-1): DTGVSQNPRHKITKRGQNVTFRCDPISEHNRLYWYRQTLGQGPEFLTYFQNEAQLEKSRLLSDRFSAERPKGSFSTLEIQRTEQGDSAMYLCASSSNWAEAFFGQGTRLTVV.

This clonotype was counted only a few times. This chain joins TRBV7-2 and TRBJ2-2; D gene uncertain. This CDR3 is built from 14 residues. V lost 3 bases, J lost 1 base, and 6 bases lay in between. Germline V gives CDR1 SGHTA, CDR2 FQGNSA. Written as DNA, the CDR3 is TGTGCCAGCAGCTTTCGCCGGAACACCGGGGAGCTGTTTTTT. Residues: CASSFRRNTGELFF.

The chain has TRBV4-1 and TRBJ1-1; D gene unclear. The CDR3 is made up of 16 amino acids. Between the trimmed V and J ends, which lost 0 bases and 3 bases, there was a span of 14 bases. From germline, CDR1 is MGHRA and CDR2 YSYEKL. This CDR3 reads CASSQEILILDTEAFF. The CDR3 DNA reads TGCGCCAGCAGCCAAGAAATCTTGATCTTGGACACTGAAGCTTTCTTT.

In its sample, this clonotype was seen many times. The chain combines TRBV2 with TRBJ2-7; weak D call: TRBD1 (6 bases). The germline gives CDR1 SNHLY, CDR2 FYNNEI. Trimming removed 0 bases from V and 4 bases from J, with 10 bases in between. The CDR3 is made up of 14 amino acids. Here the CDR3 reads CASSEAVGTYEQYF. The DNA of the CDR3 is TGTGCCAGCAGTGAAGCCGTGGGGACATACGAGCAGTACTTC.